The next 4 T cell receptor beta chains were all read from a single sample in a study of T-cell reconstitution after alpha-beta-depleted transplantation in children. Construction of the TCRbeta library involved unique molecular identifiers. MiXCR, run by TCRdb on the PCR reads, gives a single entry per CDR3 protein. The repertoire holds roughly 90,000 distinct CDR3 sequences, with 12% as singletons. The sample consisted of PBMCs from the stem cell graft donor, taken from the stem cell graft. The receptors were sampled from a human donor who donated a stem cell graft to a child with inherited bone marrow failure.

The chain carries TRBV4-2 and TRBJ1-2, with 12 positions matching TRBD1. Germline V gene data show CDR1 as LGHNA and CDR2 as YNFKEQ. V lost 2 bases, J lost 4 bases, and 8 bases stayed unmatched. This CDR3 region has 17 residues. The CDR3 DNA follows: TGTGCCAGCAGCCAACCCGGGACAGGGGGCAGGGGCTATGGCTACACCTTC. It specifies CASSQPGTGGRGYGYTF.

In this sample, this clonotype turned up many times. The rearrangement uses TRBV5-1 and TRBJ1-4; D unclear. With 0 bases removed from V and 4 bases from J, the gap between germline ends came to 4 bases. Per germline, CDR1 SGHRS and CDR2 YFSETQ. The CDR3 is made up of 13 amino acids. The DNA for the CDR3 is TGCGCCAGCAGCTTGGCGATTAATGAAAAACTGTTTTTT. Protein product: CASSLAINEKLFF.

In this sample, this clonotype turned up many times. The rearrangement uses TRBV5-1 and TRBJ2-6; no reliable D call. The CDR3 has 16 residues. V lost 1 base and J lost 2, with 10 bases in between. Germline-derived CDR1 and CDR2 are SGHRS and YFSETQ. The CDR3 coding sequence is TGCGCCAGCAGCTTGCCTCGGACGGCTGGGGCCAACGTCCTGACTTTC. Translating gives CASSLPRTAGANVLTF. Based on the CDR3 plus reference TRBV5-1 and TRBJ2-6, the full variable domain is KAGVTQTPRYLIKTRGQQVTLSCSPISGHRSVSWYQQTPGQGLQFLFEYFSETQRNKGNFPGRFSGRQFSNSRSEMNVSTLELGDSALYLCASSLPRTAGANVLTFGAGSRLTVL.

The table lists this clonotype with many counts. The chain combines TRBV7-2 with TRBJ2-1, with 14 bases identical to TRBD2. Losses at the gene ends were 3 bases for V and 7 bases for J; bases not matched to a gene: 2. The germline CDR1 and CDR2 sequences are SGHTA and FQGNSA. The CDR3 runs 15 residues. CDR3 region: CASSLTSGRANEQFF. Written as DNA, the CDR3 is TGTGCCAGCAGCTTGACTAGCGGGAGGGCGAATGAGCAGTTCTTC.